This TCR beta chain was identified in a study of blood T cell repertoires in COVID-19. Overall study: T cells, B-cell-depleted T cells, or PBMCs provided the cDNA or gDNA that served as material.

The V gene's germline CDR1 is LGHNA and CDR2 YNFKEQ. This CDR3 has 15 residues. V was clipped by 1 base and J by 5 bases, with 14 bases between them. In the original analysis: Amplifying reference gene primers gave estimates of nucleated cell counts. Only in-frame clones appear in the TCRdb table, and some are missing; sequencing was by immunoSEQ multiplex PCR. The D gene and trimming were derived from the DNA, and the V and J assignments and clone size from that table. This sample has about 78,000 clones, with approximately 89% found just once. The source is a man aged 45-60 years with active or convalescent COVID-19. The sample taken for sequencing was peripheral blood. The chain is built from TRBV4-2 and TRBJ2-5, with D perhaps TRBD1 (5 bases). This CDR3 reads CASSQGGEPGETQYF. The DNA for the CDR3 is TGTGCCAGCAGCCAAGGGGGCGAGCCGGGTGAGACCCAGTACTTC.